This T cell receptor (beta chain) emerged from a study of radiotherapy plus CTLA-4 blockade in lung cancer. Across the study: Objective responses emerged in 15% to 20% of patients, and 30% to 40% attained disease control. Findings of the study overall: Blood TCR clones of tumor origin expanded after radiotherapy plus ipilimumab. Best predicting response, reportedly, were early blood T cell clone dynamics, with interferon-beta.

Focal radiation and CTLA-4 blockade (ipilimumab) were tested in chemo-refractory metastatic non-small-cell lung cancer patients. To note about this clone: Its specificity is not known.

Germline CDR1 SGHVS, CDR2 FQNEAQ. CDR3 size: 12 residues. V was shortened by 2 bases and J by 7 bases, with 8 bases between the two germline ends. The protocol was immunoSEQ multiplex PCR, while the TCRdb copy is restricted to in-frame clones and leaves out a portion. The sample contains 57,000 or so clones, approximately 80% of which appear only once. The source is a human donor with non-small cell lung cancer who had a complete response to radiotherapy plus ipilimumab. The chain recombines TRBV7-8 with TRBJ1-1; the D is unclear. This material consisted of peripheral blood, taken from a patient treated with radiotherapy plus ipilimumab. CDR3 sequence: CASSLTTDEAFF. The CDR3 DNA is TGTGCCAGCAGCTTAACTACAGATGAAGCTTTCTTT.